What follows are 32 T cell receptor beta chains derived from one specimen sequenced in a study of cytomegalovirus exposure and HLA in healthy donors. Both 60 Vbeta primers and 13 Jbeta primers went into the PCR. The data were produced by immunoSEQ multiplex PCR, yet TCRdb's version contains in-frame clones alone and is incomplete. The sample contains about 130,000 clones, approximately 8.7% of which appear only once. The sequencing sample was made of PBMCs. All receptors derive from a man aged 35 to 55 in good health and CMV-seronegative.

J is TRBJ1-3 and V is TRBV7-2, with TRBD1 matching 8 bases. CDR3 length: 16 amino acids. Trimming removed 3 bases from V and 4 bases from J; junction bases left unmatched: 8. The germline V gene has CDR1 SGHTA and CDR2 FQGNSA. The CDR3 coding sequence is TGTGCCAGCAGCTTCCAGTTAGGACAGGGAGGAAACACCATATATTTT. Protein product: CASSFQLGQGGNTIYF.

The rearrangement uses TRBV7-6 and TRBJ1-1, with D unresolved. V dropped 3 bases and J dropped 6 bases, with 11 bases sitting between them. Germline V gene data show CDR1 as SGHVS and CDR2 as FNYEAQ. This CDR3 spans 13 amino acids. CDR3 protein: CASSLGSGPEAFF. For the CDR3, the DNA is TGTGCCAGCAGCTTGGGGAGTGGGCCTGAAGCTTTCTTT. The full variable domain, rest sourced from reference TRBV7-6 and TRBJ1-1, is GAGVSQSPRYKVTKRGQDVALRCDPISGHVSLYWYRQALGQGPEFLTYFNYEAQQDKSGLPNDRFSAERPEGSISTLTIQRTEQRDSAMYRCASSLGSGPEAFFGQGTRLTVV.

The J gene is TRBJ2-7, the V gene TRBV30, with D maybe TRBD2 (5 bases). V was shortened by 0 bases and J by 8 bases, with 8 bases between the two germline ends. The CDR3 runs to 11 residues. CDR1 GTSNPN and CDR2 SVGIG come from the germline V gene (reference sequence). CDR3 nucleotides: TGTGCCTGGAGTGTGGGAGACAAGCAGTACTTC. It yields the protein CAWSVGDKQYF.

This sequence joins TRBV7-2 and TRBJ2-2, with 7 bases identical to TRBD2. The germline V gene has CDR1 SGHTA and CDR2 FQGNSA. V lost 1 base and J lost 1; bases outside the gene matches: 3. This CDR3 region has 16 residues. The CDR3 here is CASSLGGGWNTGELFF. The DNA of the CDR3 is TGTGCCAGCAGCTTAGGCGGGGGATGGAACACCGGGGAGCTGTTTTTT.

This clone has a handful of counts. The chain combines TRBV7-6 with TRBJ2-2; the D is unclear. CDR3 length: 15 amino acids. The V and J ends lost 1 base and 4 bases respectively, with 10 bases between them. Germline V lookup: CDR1 SGHVS, CDR2 FNYEAQ. This CDR3 reads CASSLGAETTGELFF. In nucleotides, the CDR3 is TGTGCCAGCAGCTTAGGGGCAGAAACCACCGGGGAGCTGTTTTTT.

This clone was seen more than once but under ten times. The chain combines TRBV6-1 with TRBJ1-4, with D possibly matching TRBD1 (5 bases). Trimming stripped 3 bases from V and 7 bases from J, with 12 bases between. The CDR3 extends over 14 amino acids. CDR1 and CDR2 from the germline V gene are MNHNS and SASEGT. The CDR3 reads CASSERGLLEKLFF. The CDR3, as DNA: TGTGCCAGCAGTGAGAGGGGACTCCTTGAAAAACTGTTTTTT.

The chain employs TRBV14 and TRBJ1-6, with D perhaps matching TRBD1 (5 bases). From germline, CDR1 is SGHDN and CDR2 FVKESK. There are 13 residues in the CDR3. The ends were cut back, 2 bases at V and 9 bases at J, with 8 bases in the middle. CDR3 sequence reads: CASSQTTGSPLHF. DNA for the CDR3: TGTGCCAGCAGCCAAACCACAGGTTCACCCCTCCACTTT.

The V and J genes are TRBV2 and TRBJ1-1, with D possibly matching TRBD1 (5 bases). The CDR3 sequence is 14 residues long. The V gene lost 7 bases and the J gene lost 0 bases, with 12 bases spanning the gap. Germline CDR1 SNHLY, CDR2 FYNNEI. CDR3 DNA: TGTGCCAGCATTATACAGGCCATGAACACTGAAGCTTTCTTT. Translation: CASIIQAMNTEAFF.

This chain joins TRBV5-5 and TRBJ1-3; unclear D gene. Trimming took off 0 bases at V and 0 bases at J, with 10 bases between the two ends. Germline V gene data show CDR1 as SGHKS and CDR2 as YYEKEE (reference sequence). The CDR3 contains 16 residues. The CDR3 spells CASSLGGFSSGNTIYF. The CDR3 DNA reads TGTGCCAGCAGCTTGGGAGGGTTTAGCTCTGGAAACACCATATATTTT.

J is TRBJ2-6 and V is TRBV7-9; D gene ambiguous. The V gene's germline CDR1 is SEHNR and CDR2 FQNEAQ (reference sequence). Trimming shortened V by 6 bases and J by 4 bases, and 7 bases separated the two germline ends. The CDR3 is 13 residues long. CDR3: CASSQSGANVLTF. In DNA form, the CDR3 reads TGTGCCAGCAGTCAATCCGGGGCCAACGTCCTGACTTTC.

The J gene is TRBJ2-2, the V gene TRBV2; 11 bases align to TRBD2. The J segment lost 5 bases and the V segment lost 2 bases, leaving 4 bases of the junction unmatched. The CDR3 runs to 16 residues. CDR1 is SNHLY, CDR2 FYNNEI, per germline. The CDR3 protein is CASSEITSGGTGELFF. The DNA for the CDR3 is TGTGCCAGCAGTGAAATAACTAGCGGGGGTACCGGGGAGCTGTTTTTT.

The rearrangement joins TRBV5-1 to TRBJ2-7, with D tentatively TRBD1 (6 bases). V lost 4 bases and J 6 bases, leaving 20 bases between the germline ends. The CDR3 extends over 15 amino acids. Germline CDR1 reads SGHRS; CDR2 reads YFSETQ. The CDR3 here is CASSLGLRGMAEQYF. CDR3 nucleotide sequence: TGCGCCAGCAGCCTCGGTTTGAGGGGGATGGCCGAGCAGTACTTC.

A remark on this clone: One end of the junction is discordant with germline, which a read error may explain. Distinct nucleotide sequences in the sample also encode this CDR3. The gene calls are TRBV5-4 and TRBJ1-2, with D tentatively TRBD1 (5 bases). The CDR3 extends over 13 amino acids. CDR1 is SGHNT and CDR2 is YYREEE in the germline V gene (reference sequence). CDR3 sequence reads: CASSLVAVWGYTF. The CDR3, as DNA: TGTGCCAGCAGCTTGGTGGCGGTATGGGGCTACACCTTT.

This clone was found a few times. This chain uses TRBV6-5 with TRBJ1-1, with a weak D call TRBD1 (5 bases). V was pared by 4 bases and J by 1 base, with 7 bases between. Per germline, CDR1 MNHEY and CDR2 SVGAGI. The CDR3 length is 13 residues. The CDR3 here is CASSFTGNTEAFF. The CDR3, as DNA: TGTGCCAGCAGTTTCACAGGGAACACTGAAGCTTTCTTT.

The chain couples TRBV5-1 to TRBJ2-1; D is uncertain. V was clipped by 4 bases and J by 0 bases, with 17 bases between them. Germline-derived CDR1 and CDR2 are SGHRS and YFSETQ. This CDR3 spans 17 amino acids. Written as DNA, the CDR3 is TGCGCCAGCAGCCGACTTTCGCCGCTGAGCTCCTACAATGAGCAGTTCTTC. It yields the protein CASSRLSPLSSYNEQFF.

This clone showed up just a few times. The chain is built from TRBV2 and TRBJ2-7; tentative D call: TRBD1 (6 bases). With 7 bases removed from V and 0 bases from J, the gap between germline ends came to 19 bases. Germline V gene data show CDR1 as SNHLY and CDR2 as FYNNEI. This CDR3 is built from 16 residues. CDR3 sequence: CASIQGRGPSSYEQYF. The CDR3 DNA reads as TGTGCCAGCATCCAGGGCAGGGGCCCGAGCTCCTACGAGCAGTACTTC.

A few counts support this clone. The chain combines TRBV10-3 with TRBJ1-2, with 8 positions matching TRBD1. Germline V lookup: CDR1 ENHRY, CDR2 SYGVKD. The CDR3 spans 14 residues. The ends lost 3 bases at V and 5 bases at J; junction bases unmatched: 5. CDR3 sequence: CAISETTGAYGYTF. The CDR3 DNA is TGTGCCATCAGTGAAACGACAGGGGCGTATGGCTACACCTTC.

This clone appeared a few times. The rearrangement joins TRBV18 to TRBJ2-7; 12 bases line up with TRBD2. Germline CDR1 is KGHSH and CDR2 is LQKENI. This CDR3 has 14 amino acids. The ends lost 5 bases at V and 2 bases at J; junction bases unmatched: 1. The DNA of the CDR3 is TGTGCCAGCTCAAGGACTAGCGGGGCCTACGAGCAGTACTTC. This sequence encodes CASSRTSGAYEQYF.

J is TRBJ1-3 and V is TRBV7-6, with 7 nucleotides matching TRBD1. The V gene end was trimmed by 5 bases and the J gene end by 3 bases; junction bases not matched to a gene: 13. CDR1 and CDR2 from the germline V gene are SGHVS and FNYEAQ. This CDR3 is built from 17 residues. CDR3 region: CASSPIGGGGNGNTIYF. The CDR3 bases are TGTGCCAGCAGCCCCATCGGCGGAGGGGGCAATGGAAACACCATATATTTT.

The V call is TRBV18, the J call TRBJ1-4, with D tentatively TRBD1 (6 bases). The CDR3 consists of 13 residues. Germline loops: CDR1 KGHSH, CDR2 LQKENI. V was cut by 3 bases and J by 8 bases, with 10 bases left in between. The CDR3 DNA is TGTGCCAGCTCACCGGGGGCGGAAGAAAAACTGTTTTTT. It yields the protein CASSPGAEEKLFF.

The table lists this clone with a few counts. This chain links TRBV5-1 with TRBJ2-7, with a possible D match to TRBD2 (5 bases). CDR1 and CDR2 (germline): SGHRS, YFSETQ. Between the trimmed V and J ends, which lost 6 bases and 4 bases, there was a span of 23 bases. The CDR3 runs to 16 residues. The CDR3 nucleotides are TGCGCCAGCACCCCCGGACGGGATTACCTAACGTACGAGCAGTACTTC. This encodes CASTPGRDYLTYEQYF.

V and J are TRBV19 and TRBJ1-6, with 10 bases matching TRBD1. V was clipped by 6 bases and J by 5 bases; unmatched bases: 4. The germline CDR1 and CDR2 sequences are LNHDA and SQIVND (reference sequence). The CDR3 length is 15 residues. The CDR3 region is CASRGQGRDNSPLHF. CDR3 coding DNA: TGTGCCAGTAGGGGACAGGGGAGGGATAATTCACCCCTCCACTTT.

This clone came up a few times. The chain links TRBV5-1 to TRBJ2-1; 9 bases align to TRBD2. J gave up 5 bases and V 0 bases, and 3 bases lay outside the gene matches. Germline-derived CDR1 and CDR2 are SGHRS and YFSETQ. The CDR3 runs to 15 residues. The CDR3 loop is CASSLGGGANNEQFF. CDR3 coding DNA: TGCGCCAGCAGCTTGGGCGGGGGGGCTAACAATGAGCAGTTCTTC.

The table lists this clone with a few counts. In DNA form, the CDR3 reads TGTGCCAGCAGTTTAGCGGGGGGCTCCTACGAGCAGTACTTC. As protein: CASSLAGGSYEQYF. The chain links TRBV6-5 to TRBJ2-7, with 10 bases that match TRBD2. The CDR3 covers 14 residues. Losses at the gene ends were 4 bases for V and 0 bases for J; bases not matched to a gene: 0. Germline V gene sequence: CDR1 MNHEY, CDR2 SVGAGI.

CDR3 amino acids: CASSPRDGSGGETQYF. CDR3 DNA: TGTGCCAGCTCACCGAGGGACGGGTCAGGGGGAGAGACCCAGTACTTC. The rearrangement joins TRBV18 to TRBJ2-5; TRBD1 agrees at 7 bases. Germline CDR1 and CDR2: KGHSH and LQKENI. This CDR3 has 16 amino acids. J was trimmed by 4 bases and V by 3 bases; bases with no gene match: 11.

The chain is built from TRBV19 and TRBJ1-1; weak D call: TRBD1 (6 bases). Germline V gene sequence: CDR1 LNHDA, CDR2 SQIVND (reference sequence). The CDR3 is 15 residues long. The ends were cut back, 3 bases at V and 5 bases at J, with 16 bases in the middle. The CDR3 region is CASSIIVGQLTEAFF. CDR3 DNA sequence: TGTGCCAGTAGTATTATTGTCGGACAGTTGACTGAAGCTTTCTTT.

The rearrangement uses TRBV11-2 and TRBJ2-3, with a tentative D call TRBD2 (6 bases). Trimming left V 2 bases short and J 0 bases short, with 9 bases between. CDR3 size: 15 residues. Germline lookup yields CDR1 SGHAT and CDR2 FQNNGV. The CDR3 DNA reads TGTGCCAGCAGCTTATGGGGGAGGAGCACAGATACGCAGTATTTT. Translation: CASSLWGRSTDTQYF.

A few counts support this clone. The chain couples TRBV4-3 to TRBJ2-1, with a possible D match to TRBD1 (6 bases). The CDR3 totals 14 residues. Trimming took 1 base from V and 6 from J, leaving 10 bases between them. CDR1 and CDR2 from the germline V gene are LGHNA and YSLEER. CDR3 sequence (DNA): TGCGCCAGCAGCCAAGTCTCAGGGGTCAATGAGCAGTTCTTC. This translates into CASSQVSGVNEQFF.

The V call is TRBV5-6, the J call TRBJ1-2; D gene unclear. V was clipped by 5 bases and J by 4 bases, with 15 bases between them. Germline CDR1 is SGHDT and CDR2 is YYEEEE. The CDR3 consists of 14 residues. CDR3 sequence reads: CASRPSGKTYGYTF. CDR3 in DNA: TGTGCCAGCAGACCCTCGGGGAAGACCTATGGCTACACCTTC.

This clone occurred a few times. The chain is built from TRBV6-5 and TRBJ2-1; no clear D gene. V was pared by 3 bases and J by 7 bases, with 10 bases between. Germline V gene lookup returns CDR1 MNHEY and CDR2 SVGAGI. This CDR3 is built from 13 residues. The CDR3 region has the DNA TGTGCCAGCAGTTATCAACTTCGAAATGAGCAGTTCTTC. This codes for CASSYQLRNEQFF.

This clone came up a few times. This rearrangement joins TRBV11-2 to TRBJ2-3, with D tentatively TRBD2 (5 bases). The germline V gene has CDR1 SGHAT and CDR2 FQNNGV. The CDR3 consists of 15 residues. The V end lost 1 base, the J end lost 0 bases, and 8 bases lay between the germline ends. The CDR3 nucleotides are TGTGCCAGCAGCTTAGGGACTTCTAGCACAGATACGCAGTATTTT. Translating gives CASSLGTSSTDTQYF.

With respect to this clone: At one of its ends the junction is not consistent with the germline gene, which may arise from a read error. The rearrangement links TRBV6-5 to TRBJ2-2; the D gene is possibly TRBD2 (5 bases). The CDR3 is 14 amino acids. Germline V gives CDR1 MNHEY, CDR2 SVGAGI. For the CDR3, the DNA is TGTGCCAGCAGTAACTCCCGGGGCACCGGGGAGCTGTTTTTT. Residues: CASSNSRGTGELFF.